The following is a T cell receptor (beta chain) sequence with its context. The data were obtained in a study of control samples from healthy donors and cancer patients. There are 14 residues in the CDR3. Trimming took off 1 base at V and 3 bases at J, with 9 bases between the two ends. CDR1 is KGHSH and CDR2 is LQKENI in the germline V gene. Repertoires were generated with immunoSEQ multiplex PCR, while TCRdb's copy carries only in-frame clones and drops some. The sample contains approximately 110,000 clones, roughly nine tenths of which appear only once. The sequence was collected from a woman aged 18-35 years in good health. Sequenced: blood. This rearrangement joins TRBV18 to TRBJ1-2; a possible D gene is TRBD1 (6 bases). CDR3 region: CASSPQNRDYGYTF. The CDR3 DNA reads as TGTGCCAGCTCACCACAGAACAGGGACTATGGCTACACCTTC.